Presented here are 23 T cell receptor beta chains from one specimen sequenced in a study of blood T cell repertoires in COVID-19. Data came from immunoSEQ multiplex PCR; TCRdb stores just in-frame clones and leaves some out. The table has about 80,000 clones, about 91% seen once. The specimen was peripheral blood. All receptors derive from a woman aged 80 or over with acute or convalescent COVID-19.

The V and J genes are TRBV18 and TRBJ2-3; D is possibly TRBD2 (6 bases). The CDR3 spans 15 residues. Trimming cost V 8 bases and J 2 bases, with 17 bases left between them. Germline V gene sequence: CDR1 KGHSH, CDR2 LQKENI. The CDR3, as DNA: TGTGCCAGCGGAATCACGGGACTGGACACAGATACGCAGTATTTT. The encoded protein is CASGITGLDTDTQYF. The entire variable domain, with the rest obtained from reference TRBV18 and TRBJ2-3, is as follows: NAGVMQNPRHLVRRRGQEARLRCSPMKGHSHVYWYRQLPEEGLKFMVYLQKENIIDESGMPKERFSAEFPKEGPSILRIQQVVRGDSAAYFCASGITGLDTDTQYFGPGTRLTVL.

J is TRBJ1-1 and V is TRBV5-1; 8 bases match TRBD1. The V segment lost 4 bases and the J segment 3 bases; nucleotides outside the gene matches: 8. CDR3 size: 15 residues. CDR1 SGHRS and CDR2 YFSETQ come from the germline V gene. CDR3 DNA: TGCGCCAGCAGCAGCGGACAGGGTGGTTACACTGAAGCTTTCTTT. It is translated as CASSSGQGGYTEAFF.

The J gene is TRBJ2-5, the V gene TRBV6-5, with 13 bases fitting TRBD2. V was clipped by 8 bases and J by 5 bases; unmatched bases: 5. CDR3 size: 14 residues. In germline, CDR1 is MNHEY, CDR2 SVGAGI. The CDR3 protein is CASGAGLAGETQYF. CDR3 nucleotides: TGTGCCAGCGGGGCGGGACTAGCGGGGGAGACCCAGTACTTC.

The chain joins TRBV18 to TRBJ2-5; 7 positions match TRBD1. V shed 3 bases, J shed 5 bases, and the junction held 3 bases outside the gene matches. The CDR3 extends over 13 amino acids. Germline CDR1 and CDR2: KGHSH and LQKENI. The CDR3 reads CASSPGQSETQYF. The DNA for the CDR3 is TGTGCCAGCTCACCGGGACAGTCCGAGACCCAGTACTTC. Using reference TRBV18 and TRBJ2-5 for the parts outside the CDR3, the full variable domain is NAGVMQNPRHLVRRRGQEARLRCSPMKGHSHVYWYRQLPEEGLKFMVYLQKENIIDESGMPKERFSAEFPKEGPSILRIQQVVRGDSAAYFCASSPGQSETQYFGPGTRLLVL.

CDR3 nucleotides: TGTGCCTGGACCCCGGGACTAGCGGGCAACAATGAGCAGTTCTTC. It encodes CAWTPGLAGNNEQFF. The chain employs TRBV30 and TRBJ2-1, with TRBD2 identical over 12 bases. CDR3 length equals 15 residues. Germline V gene data show CDR1 as GTSNPN and CDR2 as SVGIG (reference sequence). J lost 5 bases, V lost 4 bases, and 6 bases had no gene match.

This clone was seen only a few times. This chain connects TRBV13 to TRBJ2-2; TRBD2 matches at 9 bases. The J segment lost 1 base and the V segment lost 4 bases, leaving 4 bases of the junction unmatched. CDR1 is PRHDT, CDR2 FYEKMQ, per germline (reference sequence). This CDR3 contains 16 residues. CDR3 amino acids: CASSYGTSLNTGELFF. Here the CDR3 DNA reads TGTGCCAGCAGCTACGGGACTAGCCTGAACACCGGGGAGCTGTTTTTT.

The CDR3 sequence: CASSFGRQTQYF. CDR3 nucleotide sequence: TGTGCCAGCAGCTTCGGGAGGCAGACCCAGTACTTC. The chain couples TRBV7-2 to TRBJ2-5; 7 bases align to TRBD2. Germline V gives CDR1 SGHTA, CDR2 FQGNSA. This CDR3 spans 12 amino acids. The trim removed 3 bases at V and 6 bases at J, leaving 1 base unmatched.

The J gene is TRBJ2-3, the V gene TRBV15, with D uncertain. This CDR3 is built from 14 residues. Germline V CDR1 and CDR2: LNHNV, YYDKDF (reference sequence). V lost 9 bases and J lost 4, with 17 bases in between. CDR3 DNA: TGTGCCACAAGTCAAAGAAGGAGTTCAGATACGCAGTATTTT. Translating gives CATSQRRSSDTQYF. Full variable domain (rest looked up from reference TRBV15 and TRBJ2-3): DAMVIQNPRYQVTQFGKPVTLSCSQTLNHNVMYWYQQKSSQAPKLLFHYYDKDFNNEADTPDNFQSRRPNTSFCFLDIRSPGLGDTAMYLCATSQRRSSDTQYFGPGTRLTVL.

V usage is TRBV19 and J usage is TRBJ2-1; 14 nucleotides match TRBD2. The CDR3 loop spans 18 amino acids. The J segment lost 0 bases and the V segment lost 9 bases, leaving 10 bases of the junction unmatched. In germline, CDR1 is LNHDA, CDR2 SQIVND (reference sequence). CDR3 sequence (DNA): TGTGCCAGCAGCCCGGGACTAGCGGGAGTTCCCTCCTACAATGAGCAGTTCTTC. As protein: CASSPGLAGVPSYNEQFF.

The V gene is TRBV27, the J gene TRBJ1-4; D is unclear. V lost 3 bases to trimming and J lost 4 bases, with 18 bases between them. The CDR3 length is 17 residues. Germline values: CDR1 MNHEY, CDR2 SMNVEV (reference sequence). The CDR3 sequence: CASSLRTPGGHNEKLFF. The CDR3 nucleotides read TGTGCCAGCAGTTTGCGGACCCCGGGAGGGCATAATGAAAAACTGTTTTTT.

As for this clone: The same CDR3 can be traced to other DNA sequences in this sample. V and J are TRBV6-5 and TRBJ1-2; 9 nucleotides agree with TRBD1. Trimming cost V 6 bases and J 0 bases; bases outside gene matches: 2. The CDR3 sequence is 14 residues long. Germline CDR1 MNHEY, CDR2 SVGAGI. In DNA form, the CDR3 reads TGTGCCAGCAGAAGGACAGGGGCTAACTATGGCTACACCTTC. Translating it yields CASRRTGANYGYTF.

The chain joins TRBV7-2 to TRBJ2-7; no clear D gene. Trimming cost V 2 bases and J 1 base, with 18 bases left between them. This CDR3 is built from 17 residues. Germline assignment: CDR1 SGHTA and CDR2 FQGNSA. CDR3 nucleotides: TGTGCCAGCAGCTTAAAATCCCGGCCAGGAACTTCCTACGAGCAGTACTTC. This gives the protein CASSLKSRPGTSYEQYF.

The chain uses TRBV5-4 and TRBJ2-7; TRBD1 is a possible D gene (9 bases). This CDR3 has 16 amino acids. V was pared by 4 bases and J by 2 bases, with 19 bases between. Germline CDR1 and CDR2: SGHNT and YYREEE (reference sequence). CDR3 region: CASSPGGTGRTYEQYF. CDR3 in DNA: TGTGCCAGCAGCCCGGGGGGGACAGGGAGGACCTACGAGCAGTACTTC.

The chain has TRBV4-1 and TRBJ1-2; TRBD1 aligns across 9 bases. CDR1 and CDR2 from the germline V gene are MGHRA and YSYEKL. J gave up 5 bases and V 1 base, and 2 bases lay outside the gene matches. The CDR3 runs to 14 residues. Written as DNA, the CDR3 is TGCGCCAGCAGCCAAGGACAGGGGGTGTATGGCTACACCTTC. Translation: CASSQGQGVYGYTF.

The chain joins TRBV12-3 or TRBV12-4 to TRBJ2-5; weak D call: TRBD1 (6 bases). The germline V and J ends were trimmed by 6 bases and 5 bases, with 10 bases remaining between them. The CDR3 covers 12 residues. The CDR3 protein is CASSLTGETQYF. The CDR3 DNA sequence: TGTGCCAGCAGCCTTACAGGGGAGACCCAGTACTTC.

The chain has TRBV30 and TRBJ2-3; 8 nucleotides agree with TRBD2. With 1 base clipped from V and 0 bases from J, the junction kept 3 bases outside the gene matches. From germline, CDR1 is GTSNPN and CDR2 SVGIG (reference sequence). This CDR3 spans 15 amino acids. The CDR3 loop reads CAWSGVAGSTDTQYF. Written as DNA, the CDR3 is TGTGCCTGGAGTGGGGTAGCGGGAAGCACAGATACGCAGTATTTT.

The J gene is TRBJ2-3, the V gene TRBV5-1; 9 bases fit TRBD1. Losses at the gene ends were 0 bases for V and 6 bases for J; bases not matched to a gene: 5. The germline V gene has CDR1 SGHRS and CDR2 YFSETQ. The CDR3 totals 15 residues. The CDR3 sequence is CASSLAGTGRDTQYF. CDR3 bases: TGCGCCAGCAGCTTGGCCGGGACAGGGAGGGATACGCAGTATTTT. The entire variable domain, with the rest obtained from reference TRBV5-1 and TRBJ2-3, is as follows: KAGVTQTPRYLIKTRGQQVTLSCSPISGHRSVSWYQQTPGQGLQFLFEYFSETQRNKGNFPGRFSGRQFSNSRSEMNVSTLELGDSALYLCASSLAGTGRDTQYFGPGTRLTVL.

The rearrangement joins TRBV3-1 (or the pseudogene TRBV3-2) to TRBJ1-1, with 7 bases fitting TRBD1. V lost 1 base to trimming and J lost 0 bases; unmatched junction nucleotides: 5. CDR1 LGHDT and CDR2 YNNKEL come from the germline V gene (reference sequence). CDR3 length: 16 amino acids. The CDR3 protein is CASSQATGRMNTEAFF. As DNA, the CDR3 is TGTGCCAGCAGCCAAGCGACAGGGCGTATGAACACTGAAGCTTTCTTT.

The V gene is TRBV9, the J gene TRBJ2-1, with TRBD1 as a possible D gene (6 bases). CDR1 is SGDLS, CDR2 YYNGEE, per germline. Trimming left V 6 bases short and J 1 base short, with 14 bases between. The CDR3 sequence is 15 residues long. The DNA for the CDR3 is TGTGCCAGCAATCCCAGGGGAGCATCCTACAATGAGCAGTTCTTC. It specifies CASNPRGASYNEQFF.

The J gene is TRBJ1-4, the V gene TRBV4-3, with D possibly being TRBD1 (6 bases). In germline, CDR1 is LGHNA, CDR2 YSLEER. Between the trimmed V and J ends, which lost 4 bases and 8 bases, there was a span of 14 bases. The CDR3 consists of 14 residues. The CDR3 region has the DNA TGCGCCAGCAGCCCAGGGGCTGTAGGAGAAAAACTGTTTTTT. It is translated as CASSPGAVGEKLFF.

The chain combines TRBV9 with TRBJ2-3; 10 bases map to TRBD2. Losses at the gene ends were 3 bases for V and 0 bases for J; bases not matched to a gene: 4. Germline V gives CDR1 SGDLS, CDR2 YYNGEE. This CDR3 is built from 16 residues. CDR3 coding DNA: TGTGCCAGCAGCGCTGAAGCGGGGGGGAGCACAGATACGCAGTATTTT. Its translation is CASSAEAGGSTDTQYF.

The count of this clone is one. The rearrangement joins TRBV10-3 to TRBJ2-3; TRBD2 matches at 15 bases. Losses at the gene ends were 2 bases for V and 3 bases for J; bases not matched to a gene: 6. From germline, CDR1 is ENHRY and CDR2 SYGVKD. This CDR3 has 18 amino acids. The CDR3 region has the DNA TGTGCCATCAGTGAGCCTCGGGGACTAGCGGGAGGTACAGATACGCAGTATTTT. It specifies CAISEPRGLAGGTDTQYF.

The chain carries TRBV6-2 or TRBV6-3 and TRBJ2-2, with 8 bases identical to TRBD2. Germline V gene sequence: CDR1 MNHEY, CDR2 SVGEGT. This CDR3 contains 18 residues. The V gene end was trimmed by 5 bases and the J gene end by 2 bases; junction bases not matched to a gene: 13. CDR3 protein: CASSRSPGGPSNTGELFF. DNA for the CDR3: TGTGCCAGCAGTCGTTCCCCGGGGGGGCCTTCCAACACCGGGGAGCTGTTTTTT.